This T cell receptor beta chain was identified during a study of blood T cell repertoires in COVID-19. Clones were sequenced by immunoSEQ multiplex PCR, and TCRdb holds only the in-frame ones, with some missing. Of about 180,000 clones detected, more than 75% appear once; the ten largest clones hold approximately 15%. Trimming removed 1 base from V and 5 bases from J, with 16 bases in between. The CDR3 covers 16 residues. Germline V gives CDR1 LNHDA, CDR2 SQIVND (reference sequence). Ages ranged from about 18 to 89 years, with residence in more than 20 US areas. Cohort allocation depended upon clinical history that participants reported.

Sequenced input: PBMCs or T cells enriched from blood (not recorded which). The sequence was obtained from a man aged 55 to 69 who had been exposed to COVID-19. The chain joins TRBV19 to TRBJ2-3; TRBD2 is a possible D gene (5 bases). The CDR3 nucleotides are TGTGCCAGTAGTATAGGTGCGGGCCAAGGTGGAGATACGCAGTATTTT. Translation: CASSIGAGQGGDTQYF.